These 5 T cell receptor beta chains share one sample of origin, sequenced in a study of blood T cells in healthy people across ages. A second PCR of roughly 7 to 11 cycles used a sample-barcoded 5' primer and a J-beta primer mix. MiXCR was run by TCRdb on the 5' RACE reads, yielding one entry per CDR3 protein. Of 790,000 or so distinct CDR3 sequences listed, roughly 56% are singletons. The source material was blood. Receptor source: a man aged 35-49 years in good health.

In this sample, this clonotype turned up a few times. DNA for the CDR3: TGTGCCAGCAGCTTACGGACCTCATGGGAGCAGTACTTC. This sequence encodes CASSLRTSWEQYF. V is TRBV7-8 and J is TRBJ2-4, with D possibly being TRBD2 (5 bases). This CDR3 has 13 amino acids. Trimming left V 2 bases short and J 13 bases short, with 15 bases between. The germline V gene has CDR1 SGHVS and CDR2 FQNEAQ. Variable domain in full (rest from reference TRBV7-8 and TRBJ2-4): GAGVSQSPRYKVAKRGQDVALRCDPISGHVSLFWYQQALGQGPEFLTYFQNEAQLDKSGLPSDRFFAERPEGSVSTLKIQRTQQEDSAVYLCASSLRTSWEQYFGAGTRLSVL.

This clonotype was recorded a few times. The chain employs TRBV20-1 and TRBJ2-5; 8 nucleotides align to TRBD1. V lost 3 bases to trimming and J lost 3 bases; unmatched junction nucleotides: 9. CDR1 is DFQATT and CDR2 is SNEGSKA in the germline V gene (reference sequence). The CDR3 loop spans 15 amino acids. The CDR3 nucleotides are TGCAGTGCTAGCACCTCGACAGGGGCGAAAGAGACCCAGTACTTC. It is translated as CSASTSTGAKETQYF.

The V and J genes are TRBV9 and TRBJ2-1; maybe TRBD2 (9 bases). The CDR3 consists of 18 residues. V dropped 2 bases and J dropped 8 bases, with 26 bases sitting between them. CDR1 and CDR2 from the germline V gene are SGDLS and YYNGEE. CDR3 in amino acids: CASSVGGRAFLQGDEQFF. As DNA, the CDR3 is TGTGCCAGCAGCGTGGGCGGGAGGGCCTTCTTACAGGGGGATGAGCAGTTCTTC.

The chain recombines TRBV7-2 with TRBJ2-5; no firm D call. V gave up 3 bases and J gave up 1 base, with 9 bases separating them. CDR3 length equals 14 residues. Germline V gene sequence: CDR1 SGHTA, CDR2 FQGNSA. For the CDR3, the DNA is TGTGCCAGCAGCTTCCTGGGATTCCAAGAGACCCAGTACTTC. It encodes CASSFLGFQETQYF.

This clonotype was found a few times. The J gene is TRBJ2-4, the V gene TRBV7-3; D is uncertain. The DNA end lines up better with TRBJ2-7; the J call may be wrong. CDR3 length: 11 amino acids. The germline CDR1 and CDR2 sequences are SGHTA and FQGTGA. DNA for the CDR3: TGTGCCACTCACGTTTTCTACGAGCAGTACTTC. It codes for CATHVFYEQYF.